A selection of T cell receptor beta chains follows, all from one sample in a study of blood T cells in healthy people across ages. TCRdb re-called the 5' RACE reads through MiXCR, storing one row per CDR3 protein. The sample includes approximately 900,000 distinct CDR3 sequences, 40% to 60% of them seen just once. The sample comprised blood. The receptor set was obtained from a man aged 25 to 45 in good health. CDR3s include the opening cysteine and the closing phenylalanine or tryptophan. D genes are given only for firm matches. Part of the rows lack a size; the others show once, few, many or a class for expanded clones.

J | V | size | D | CDR3 | DNA
TRBJ1-2 | TRBV20-1 | - | TRBD1 | CSAPPPTGGSYGYTF | TGCAGTGCCCCACCCCCGACAGGGGGTAGCTATGGCTACACCTTC
TRBJ2-1 | TRBV25-1 | - | - | CASKDWNEQFF | TGTGCCAGCAAGGATTGGAATGAGCAGTTCTTC
TRBJ2-5 | TRBV7-8 | - | - | CASSLGPGPTKGGTQYF | TGTGCCAGCAGCTTAGGACCGGGACCTACGAAGGGCGGGACCCAGTACTTC
TRBJ1-4 | TRBV29-1 | - | TRBD1 | CGVGGTGGVEKLFF | TGCGGCGTGGGGGGGACAGGGGGCGTAGAAAAACTGTTTTTT
TRBJ2-5 | TRBV25-1 | - | TRBD2 | CASSEASGPQETQYF | TGTGCCAGCTCCGAAGCTAGCGGACCCCAAGAGACCCAGTACTTC
TRBJ1-1 | TRBV5-1 | few | - | CASSYGQSEAFF | TGCGCCAGCAGCTATGGACAGTCTGAAGCTTTCTTT
TRBJ1-4 | TRBV7-8 | - | - | CASSLAPDLEKLFF | TGTGCCAGCAGCTTAGCCCCGGACCTGGAAAAACTGTTTTTT
TRBJ1-4 | TRBV7-2 | once | - | CASSLARIVANEKLFF | TGTGCCAGCAGCTTAGCGAGGATCGTGGCCAATGAAAAACTGTTTTTT
TRBJ1-5 | TRBV24-1 | - | TRBD1 | CATSRTGANQPQHF | TGTGCCACCAGCAGGACAGGGGCAAATCAGCCCCAGCATTTT
TRBJ2-1 | TRBV15 | few | TRBD1 | CATRDRSYNEQFF | TGTGCCACCCGGGACAGGTCGTACAATGAGCAGTTCTTC
TRBJ2-7 | TRBV4-3 | - | - | CASSQDYSYEQYF | TGCGCCAGCAGCCAAGATTATAGCTACGAGCAGTACTTC
TRBJ2-5 | TRBV4-1 | few | TRBD1 | CASSPRTGGEEETQYF | TGCGCCAGCAGTCCCCGGACAGGGGGCGAAGAGGAGACCCAGTACTTC
TRBJ1-1 | TRBV29-1 | once | TRBD1 | CSVEGQGGGDTEAFF | TGCAGCGTTGAAGGGCAGGGGGGCGGGGACACTGAAGCTTTCTTT
TRBJ1-2 | TRBV3-1 | - | - | CASSQEVRGGNGYTF | TGTGCCAGCAGCCAAGAAGTTCGGGGGGGGAATGGCTACACCTTC
TRBJ2-3 | TRBV3-1 | - | - | CASSLPGLRTDTQYF | TGTGCCAGCAGCCTTCCGGGACTGAGGACAGATACGCAGTATTTT
TRBJ2-1 | TRBV14 | few | - | CASSQSQGGEQFF | TGTGCCAGCAGCCAATCTCAGGGGGGTGAGCAGTTCTTC
TRBJ1-2 | TRBV27 | few | TRBD1 | CASSRVWTGEFYGYTF | TGTGCCAGCAGTCGCGTCTGGACAGGGGAATTCTATGGCTACACCTTC
TRBJ1-5 | TRBV30 | once | - | CAWSVAGTSNQPQHF | TGTGCCTGGAGTGTGGCGGGGACATCAAATCAGCCCCAGCATTTT
TRBJ2-4 | TRBV7-2 | - | TRBD1 | CASSPRDRGGNIQYF | TGTGCCAGCAGCCCCCGGGACAGGGGGGGAAACATTCAGTACTTC
TRBJ2-2 | TRBV12-3/TRBV12-4 | - | - | CASNTNTGELFF | TGTGCCAGCAATACGAACACCGGGGAGCTGTTTTTT
TRBJ1-2 | TRBV4-1 | few | - | CASSQEVPGSRHGYTF | TGCGCCAGCAGCCAAGAGGTTCCAGGCTCGAGGCATGGCTACACCTTC
TRBJ1-5 | TRBV7-2 | - | - | CASSLAHDLVDQPQHF | TGTGCCAGCAGCTTAGCTCACGACCTCGTGGATCAGCCCCAGCATTTT
TRBJ2-5 | TRBV27 | - | - | CASSLKGTLLGETQYF | TGTGCCAGCAGTCTTAAGGGGACTTTACTAGGGGAGACCCAGTACTTC
TRBJ1-2 | TRBV7-2 | few | - | CASSLVDGQRGGYTF | TGTGCCAGCAGCTTAGTTGACGGCCAACGGGGTGGCTACACCTTC
TRBJ1-4 | TRBV5-5 | once | - | CASSAPGLGVEKLFF | TGTGCCAGCAGCGCTCCGGGTCTGGGGGTAGAAAAACTGTTTTTT
TRBJ1-6 | TRBV7-9 | - | - | CASSPDRLGSPLHF | TGTGCCAGCAGCCCAGACAGGTTGGGTTCACCCCTCCACTTT
TRBJ2-1 | TRBV9 | - | TRBD2 | CASSPSGLVYNEQFF | TGTGCCAGCAGCCCGTCGGGACTAGTTTACAATGAGCAGTTCTTC
TRBJ2-1 | TRBV20-1 | - | - | CSARDQNRLSYNEQFF | TGCAGTGCTAGAGATCAGAACAGGCTCTCCTACAATGAGCAGTTCTTC
TRBJ1-2 | TRBV28 | - | - | CASSSPENYGYTF | TGTGCCAGCAGTTCTCCGGAGAACTATGGCTACACCTTC
TRBJ2-5 | TRBV7-2 | few | TRBD1 | CASSFDRGETQYF | TGTGCTAGCAGCTTCGACAGGGGCGAGACCCAGTACTTC
TRBJ2-3 | TRBV28 | - | TRBD2 | CASSQAGGKDTQYF | TGTGCCAGCAGTCAAGCGGGGGGGAAAGATACGCAGTATTTT
TRBJ2-5 | TRBV20-1 | - | TRBD2 | CSVRQRGGRQETQYF | TGCAGTGTTAGACAGCGGGGGGGGAGGCAAGAGACCCAGTACTTC
TRBJ1-6 | TRBV11-1 | few | TRBD1 | CASSRAVAGGENNSPLHF | TGTGCCAGCAGCCGGGCAGTTGCAGGGGGCGAAAATAATTCACCCCTCCACTTT
TRBJ2-7 | TRBV28 | - | - | CASRRGGGSSYEQYF | TGTGCCAGCAGACGAGGGGGCGGGAGCTCCTACGAGCAGTACTTC
TRBJ2-5 | TRBV21-1 | - | - | CASSNVQETQYF | TGTGCCAGCAGCAATGTACAAGAGACCCAGTACTTC
TRBJ2-2 | TRBV29-1 | - | - | CSVVVGPPGELFF | TGCAGCGTTGTTGTAGGCCCCCCGGGCGAGCTGTTTTTT
TRBJ2-1 | TRBV4-2 | many | TRBD2 | CASSQGGGGAFDEQFF | TGTGCCAGCAGCCAAGGGGGCGGGGGGGCGTTTGATGAGCAGTTCTTC
TRBJ2-7 | TRBV4-2 | - | TRBD1 | CASSQDVQGAREQYF | TGTGCCAGCAGCCAAGATGTCCAGGGGGCAAGGGAGCAGTACTTC
TRBJ1-6 | TRBV28 | - | TRBD1 | CASLWTGGNSPLHF | TGTGCCAGCTTGTGGACAGGGGGCAATTCACCCCTCCACTTT
TRBJ2-1 | TRBV20-1 | - | TRBD2 | CSPLTSGGYEQFF | TGCAGTCCTCTTACTAGCGGGGGCTATGAGCAGTTCTTC
TRBJ2-2 | TRBV6-2/TRBV6-3 | few | TRBD2 | CASSLTSGGATGELFF | TGTGCCAGCAGTCTGACTAGCGGGGGGGCCACCGGGGAGCTGTTTTTT
TRBJ1-6 | TRBV5-8 | few | - | CASSLAVGKNSPLHF | TGTGCCAGCAGCTTGGCCGTGGGGAAAAATTCACCCCTCCACTTT
TRBJ2-5 | TRBV28 | few | TRBD1 | CASRAGTGSSREYF | TGTGCCAGCAGGGCCGGGACAGGGTCATCTAGGGAGTACTTC
TRBJ1-2 | TRBV4-1 | - | - | CASSQGEQGRPNYGYTF | TGCGCCAGCAGCCAGGGGGAACAGGGCCGACCTAACTATGGCTACACCTTC
TRBJ1-2 | TRBV29-1 | few | - | CSAGLANYGYTF | TGCAGCGCAGGGTTAGCTAACTATGGCTACACCTTC
TRBJ1-2 | TRBV5-1 | many | - | CASSLGNSDSYYGYTF | TGCGCCAGCAGCTTGGGAAATTCTGACAGCTACTATGGCTACACCTTC
TRBJ2-5 | TRBV6-1 | few | - | CASSVVQETQYF | TGTGCCAGCAGTGTAGTCCAAGAGACCCAGTACTTC
TRBJ2-1 | TRBV5-1 | - | - | CASSYLGPEQFF | TGCGCCAGCAGTTATCTGGGTCCTGAGCAGTTCTTC
TRBJ2-1 | TRBV11-1 | - | - | CASSPRFREQETQFF | TGTGCCAGCAGCCCGAGGTTCCGGGAGCAGGAGACCCAGTTCTTC
TRBJ2-3 | TRBV28 | - | - | CASSFSRPQGGRTDTQYF | TGTGCCAGCAGTTTTTCCAGACCCCAGGGGGGGAGGACAGATACGCAGTATTTT
TRBJ1-2 | TRBV15 | once | - | CATSRDGTGYTF | TGTGCCACCAGCAGAGATGGAACGGGCTACACCTTC